These T cell receptor beta chains were read from a single sample in a study of blood T cell repertoires in COVID-19. The table came from immunoSEQ multiplex PCR; TCRdb's copy has only in-frame clones and leaves some out. This sample has about 26,000 clones, with 90% to 95% found just once. Sample: peripheral blood. Source of these receptors: a human donor in a cohort sampled during active COVID-19. Each CDR3 is given with its conserved first and last residue. A D gene is named only where the DNA matches it firmly. Some rows mark clone size as missing; the rest say once, few, many or name a class of expanded clone.

TRBJ1-5,NA,TRBD1,TRBV19,CASSTTGDNQPQHF,TGTGCCAGTAGTACCACAGGGGACAATCAGCCCCAGCATTTT
TRBJ1-6,NA,NA,TRBV3-1/TRBV3-2,CASSQLSSYNSPLHF,TGTGCCAGCAGCCAACTAAGCTCCTATAATTCACCCCTCCACTTT
TRBJ1-2,NA,NA,TRBV6-1,CASSEASSLGYGYTF,TGTGCCAGCAGTGAAGCGAGCAGCCTAGGCTATGGCTACACCTTC
TRBJ2-1,NA,NA,TRBV11-2,CASSLVGTGSREQFF,TGTGCCAGCAGCTTAGTCGGTACAGGGAGCCGCGAGCAGTTCTTC
TRBJ1-2,NA,NA,TRBV6-5,CASRKLAGNYGYTF,TGTGCCAGCCGTAAGCTAGCGGGGAACTATGGCTACACCTTC
TRBJ2-5,NA,NA,TRBV7-2,CASSLAGLEETQYF,TGTGCCAGCAGCTTAGCGGGGCTAGAAGAGACCCAGTACTTC
TRBJ2-5,NA,NA,TRBV14,CASSQDLGLKETQYF,TGTGCCAGCAGCCAAGATTTGGGACTCAAGGAGACCCAGTACTTC
TRBJ2-1,NA,TRBD2,TRBV7-3,CASSLRLAGGDEQFF,TGTGCCAGCAGCTTAAGACTAGCGGGGGGAGATGAGCAGTTCTTC
TRBJ1-3,NA,TRBD1,TRBV10-3,CAITGAGGSISGNTIYF,TGTGCCATCACCGGTGCAGGGGGGTCAATATCTGGAAACACCATATATTTT
TRBJ2-2,NA,TRBD1,TRBV7-2,CASSRDRGYTGELFF,TGTGCCAGCTCCCGGGACAGGGGGTACACCGGGGAGCTGTTTTTT
TRBJ1-1,NA,NA,TRBV5-1,CASSLGPGLDTEAFF,TGCGCCAGCAGCTTGGGCCCAGGTCTGGACACTGAAGCTTTCTTT
TRBJ2-4,NA,TRBD2,TRBV10-3,CAISESASGVKNIQYF,TGTGCCATCAGTGAGTCGGCTAGCGGGGTGAAAAACATTCAGTACTTC
TRBJ1-2,NA,NA,TRBV5-1,CASSGQGTGYGYTF,TGCGCCAGCAGTGGCCAGGGAACGGGCTATGGCTACACCTTC
TRBJ2-5,NA,NA,TRBV11-3,CASREGQETQYF,TGTGCCAGCAGGGAGGGGCAAGAGACCCAGTACTTC
TRBJ1-1,NA,TRBD1,TRBV3-1/TRBV3-2,CASSQSRQGNKAFF,TGTGCCAGCAGCCAAAGTAGACAGGGTAATAAAGCTTTCTTT
TRBJ2-1,once,TRBD2,TRBV7-9,CASSLGAGGPYNEQFF,TGTGCCAGCAGCTTAGGGGCGGGGGGGCCCTACAATGAGCAGTTCTTC
TRBJ1-5,NA,NA,TRBV2,CASNGRVSNQPQHF,TGTGCCAGCAATGGCAGGGTGAGCAATCAGCCCCAGCATTTT
TRBJ2-1,once,NA,TRBV3-1/TRBV3-2,CASSQDGGQPRYEQFF,TGTGCCAGCAGCCAAGATGGAGGACAGCCCCGATATGAGCAGTTCTTC
TRBJ1-4,NA,NA,TRBV9,CASSPRPSGTNEKLFF,TGTGCCAGCAGCCCTCGACCCTCGGGAACTAATGAAAAACTGTTTTTT
TRBJ2-7,NA,NA,TRBV27,CASSPAYEQYF,TGTGCCAGCAGTCCTGCCTACGAGCAGTACTTC
TRBJ2-5,NA,TRBD2,TRBV4-3,CASSQELAGGGDQYF,TGCGCCAGCAGCCAAGAATTAGCGGGGGGCGGGGACCAGTACTTC
TRBJ2-7,NA,TRBD1,TRBV30,CAWSEEAGTVLYEQYF,TGTGCCTGGAGTGAGGAAGCCGGGACAGTTCTTTACGAGCAGTACTTC
TRBJ2-1,NA,NA,TRBV3-1/TRBV3-2,CASSQEGRGNEQFF,TGTGCCAGCAGCCAAGAGGGTAGGGGGAATGAGCAGTTCTTC
TRBJ2-1,few,NA,TRBV10-1,CASSRGGLAGGPYNEQFF,TGCGCCAGCAGCCGAGGGGGCCTGGCGGGAGGACCATACAATGAGCAGTTCTTC
TRBJ1-1,NA,TRBD1,TRBV7-9,CASSLAGQGNTEAFF,TGTGCCAGCAGCTTAGCTGGACAGGGGAACACTGAAGCTTTCTTT
TRBJ1-1,NA,NA,TRBV28,CASHLRGSEAFF,TGTGCCAGCCACCTTAGGGGTTCTGAAGCTTTCTTT
TRBJ1-2,NA,NA,TRBV18,CASSPGAGANYGYTF,TGTGCCAGCTCACCCGGCGCGGGAGCTAACTATGGCTACACCTTC
TRBJ1-1,NA,NA,TRBV7-2,CASSLAGGGTEAFF,TGTGCCAGCAGCTTAGCGGGGGGGGGCACTGAAGCTTTCTTT
TRBJ2-1,NA,NA,TRBV19,CASKTGVSSYNEQFF,TGTGCCAGTAAAACCGGGGTAAGCTCCTACAATGAGCAGTTCTTC
TRBJ1-1,NA,TRBD1,TRBV13,CASSFGGGSTEAFF,TGTGCCAGCAGCTTTGGAGGGGGCTCCACTGAAGCTTTCTTT
TRBJ2-7,few,NA,TRBV19,CASRNRDEQYF,TGTGCCAGTAGGAACAGGGACGAGCAGTACTTC
TRBJ2-1,NA,NA,TRBV5-8,CASSRFGHQVYNEQFF,TGTGCCAGCAGCCGGTTTGGTCATCAGGTTTACAATGAGCAGTTCTTC
TRBJ2-7,NA,TRBD2,TRBV5-1,CASSPGTAGTSGSYEQYF,TGCGCCAGCAGCCCAGGGACAGCCGGGACTAGCGGGTCCTACGAGCAGTACTTC
TRBJ2-7,NA,TRBD1,TRBV19,CASSMGQGGYEQYF,TGTGCCAGTAGTATGGGACAGGGAGGCTACGAGCAGTACTTC
TRBJ1-2,NA,TRBD1,TRBV7-7,CASSDSGGGQGKSNYGYTF,TGTGCCAGCAGCGATAGCGGCGGGGGACAGGGCAAGTCAAACTATGGCTACACCTTC
TRBJ1-2,NA,NA,TRBV5-1,CASSPSDNYGYTF,TGCGCCAGCAGCCCTAGTGATAACTATGGCTACACCTTC
TRBJ2-7,NA,TRBD2,TRBV18,CASSPGRGEIEQYF,TGTGCCAGCTCACCGGGGCGGGGGGAAATCGAGCAGTACTTC
TRBJ1-1,NA,NA,TRBV7-9,CASSREARDTEAFF,TGTGCCAGCAGCCGAGAGGCCCGTGACACTGAAGCTTTCTTT
TRBJ1-2,NA,NA,TRBV6-1,CASSEFGGGHYGYTF,TGTGCCAGCAGTGAATTTGGGGGAGGTCACTATGGCTACACCTTC
TRBJ2-2,NA,TRBD2,TRBV2,CASSDGGRAGELFF,TGTGCCAGCAGTGACGGCGGGAGGGCCGGGGAGCTGTTTTTT
TRBJ1-6,few,NA,TRBV6-1,CASNDGRAGWNSPLHF,TGTGCCAGCAATGATGGCAGGGCCGGGTGGAATTCACCCCTCCACTTT
TRBJ2-3,NA,NA,TRBV3-1/TRBV3-2,CASSQGGGTDTQYF,TGTGCCAGCAGCCAAGGGGGGGGCACAGATACGCAGTATTTT
TRBJ1-1,NA,NA,TRBV6-9,CASSYSRAGLDTEAFF,TGTGCCAGCAGTTATTCTAGAGCAGGTTTGGACACTGAAGCTTTCTTT
TRBJ2-3,NA,NA,TRBV7-9,CASSPVHRTQGANTQYF,TGTGCCAGCAGTCCTGTTCACCGAACCCAAGGGGCCAATACGCAGTATTTT
TRBJ1-1,NA,NA,TRBV13,CASSPTSLNPRNGEAFF,TGTGCCAGCAGCCCGACTTCGCTAAACCCCCGTAACGGTGAAGCTTTCTTT
TRBJ2-3,NA,NA,TRBV28,CASSLVYRTDTQYF,TGTGCCAGCAGTCTCGTTTACCGGACAGATACGCAGTATTTT
TRBJ1-6,NA,TRBD1,TRBV9,CASSGQTGSPMGSPLHF,TGTGCCAGCAGCGGTCAGACAGGGAGCCCGATGGGTTCACCCCTCCACTTT
TRBJ2-7,NA,TRBD2,TRBV5-1,CASSEGTSGGYF,TGCGCCAGCAGCGAGGGGACTAGCGGGGGGTACTTC
TRBJ2-5,NA,NA,TRBV5-1,CASSLGQQETQYF,TGCGCCAGCAGCTTGGGACAGCAAGAGACCCAGTACTTC
TRBJ1-4,few,TRBD1,TRBV2,CASRGQGIEKLFF,TGTGCCAGCAGGGGACAGGGGATCGAAAAACTGTTTTTT
TRBJ2-1,NA,TRBD2,TRBV6-5,CASKLYPSGDNEQFF,TGTGCCAGCAAGCTGTACCCTAGCGGGGACAATGAGCAGTTCTTC
TRBJ2-6,NA,NA,TRBV2,CASSGRAGANVLTF,TGTGCCAGCAGTGGCAGGGCTGGGGCCAACGTCCTGACTTTC
TRBJ1-1,NA,NA,TRBV19,CASSNMGSSTEAFF,TGTGCCAGTAGCAATATGGGGAGTAGCACTGAAGCTTTCTTT
TRBJ2-1,NA,TRBD1,TRBV2,CASSLTRGQGNEQFF,TGTGCCAGCAGTCTTACACGGGGACAGGGCAATGAGCAGTTCTTC
TRBJ2-7,NA,TRBD2,TRBV9,CASSLSGKSEQYF,TGTGCCAGCAGCCTGAGCGGGAAGTCCGAGCAGTACTTC
TRBJ1-2,NA,TRBD1,TRBV3-1/TRBV3-2,CASSHGTAYGYTF,TGTGCCAGCAGCCACGGGACAGCATATGGCTACACCTTC
TRBJ1-1,once,TRBD1,TRBV5-1,CASRDRGTMNTEAFF,TGCGCCAGCAGGGACAGGGGGACCATGAACACTGAAGCTTTCTTT
TRBJ1-2,once,NA,TRBV15,CATSRVEGEVYGYTF,TGTGCCACCAGCAGAGTTGAGGGGGAAGTCTATGGCTACACCTTC